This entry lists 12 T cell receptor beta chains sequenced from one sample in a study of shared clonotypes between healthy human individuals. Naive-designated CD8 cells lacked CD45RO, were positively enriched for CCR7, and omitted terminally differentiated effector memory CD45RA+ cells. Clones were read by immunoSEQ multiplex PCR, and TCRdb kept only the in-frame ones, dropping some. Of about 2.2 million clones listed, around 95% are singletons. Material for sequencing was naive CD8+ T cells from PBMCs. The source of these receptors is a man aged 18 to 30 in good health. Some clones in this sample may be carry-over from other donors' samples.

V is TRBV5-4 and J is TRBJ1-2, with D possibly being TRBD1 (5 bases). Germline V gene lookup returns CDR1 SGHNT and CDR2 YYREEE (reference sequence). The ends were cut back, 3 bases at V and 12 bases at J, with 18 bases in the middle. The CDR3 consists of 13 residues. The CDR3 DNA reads TGTGCCAGCAGCTCCCGGGGGGTTTTGAAGGACACCTTC. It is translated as CASSSRGVLKDTF.

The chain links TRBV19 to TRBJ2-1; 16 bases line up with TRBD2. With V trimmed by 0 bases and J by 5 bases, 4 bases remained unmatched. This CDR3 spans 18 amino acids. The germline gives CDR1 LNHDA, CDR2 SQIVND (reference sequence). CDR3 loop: CASSIDGGTSGRDNEQFF. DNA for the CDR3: TGTGCCAGTAGTATAGACGGAGGGACTAGCGGGAGGGACAATGAGCAGTTCTTC. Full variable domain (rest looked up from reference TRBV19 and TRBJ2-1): DGGITQSPKYLFRKEGQNVTLSCEQNLNHDAMYWYRQDPGQGLRLIYYSQIVNDFQKGDIAEGYSVSREKKESFPLTVTSAQKNPTAFYLCASSIDGGTSGRDNEQFFGPGTRLTVL.

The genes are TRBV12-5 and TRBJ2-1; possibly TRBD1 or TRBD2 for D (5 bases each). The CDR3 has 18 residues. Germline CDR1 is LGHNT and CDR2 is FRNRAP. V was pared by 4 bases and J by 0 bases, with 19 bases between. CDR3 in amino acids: CASGSSFLGESSYNEQFF. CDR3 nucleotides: TGTGCTAGTGGTTCTTCTTTCTTGGGGGAGAGCTCCTACAATGAGCAGTTCTTC.

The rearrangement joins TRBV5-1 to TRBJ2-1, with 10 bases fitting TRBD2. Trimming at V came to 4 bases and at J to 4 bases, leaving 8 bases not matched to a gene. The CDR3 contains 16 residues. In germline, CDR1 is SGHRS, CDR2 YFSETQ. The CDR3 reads CASSAGLAVKYNEQFF. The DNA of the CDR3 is TGCGCCAGCAGCGCCGGACTAGCGGTGAAATACAATGAGCAGTTCTTC.

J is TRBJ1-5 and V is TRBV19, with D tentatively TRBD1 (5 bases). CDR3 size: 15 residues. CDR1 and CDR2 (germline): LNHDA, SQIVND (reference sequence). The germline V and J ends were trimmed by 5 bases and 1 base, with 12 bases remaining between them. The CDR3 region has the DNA TGTGCCAGTAGTTGGGGACGGGCGAGCAATCAGCCCCAGCATTTT. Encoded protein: CASSWGRASNQPQHF.

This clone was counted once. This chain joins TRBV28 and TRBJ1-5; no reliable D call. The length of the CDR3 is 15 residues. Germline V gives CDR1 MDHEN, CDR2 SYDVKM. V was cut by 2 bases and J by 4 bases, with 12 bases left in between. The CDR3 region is CASSLVRGVNQPQHF. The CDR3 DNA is TGTGCCAGCAGTTTAGTACGGGGTGTTAATCAGCCCCAGCATTTT. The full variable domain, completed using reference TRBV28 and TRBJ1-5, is DVKVTQSSRYLVKRTGEKVFLECVQDMDHENMFWYRQDPGLGLRLIYFSYDVKMKEKGDIPEGYSVSREKKERFSLILESASTNQTSMYLCASSLVRGVNQPQHFGDGTRLSIL.

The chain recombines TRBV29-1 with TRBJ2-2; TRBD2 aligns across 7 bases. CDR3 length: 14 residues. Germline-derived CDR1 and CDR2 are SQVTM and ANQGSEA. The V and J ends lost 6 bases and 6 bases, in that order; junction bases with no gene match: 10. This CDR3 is CSVGGSSLAGELFF. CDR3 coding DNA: TGCAGCGTAGGCGGGAGTTCACTTGCCGGGGAGCTGTTTTTT.

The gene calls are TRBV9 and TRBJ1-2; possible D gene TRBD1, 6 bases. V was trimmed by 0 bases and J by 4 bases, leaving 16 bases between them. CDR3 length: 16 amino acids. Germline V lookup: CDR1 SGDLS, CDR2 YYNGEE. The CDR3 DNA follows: TGTGCCAGCAGCGTAGGGCGGGGGGCAGGAGTCTATGGCTACACCTTC. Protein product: CASSVGRGAGVYGYTF.

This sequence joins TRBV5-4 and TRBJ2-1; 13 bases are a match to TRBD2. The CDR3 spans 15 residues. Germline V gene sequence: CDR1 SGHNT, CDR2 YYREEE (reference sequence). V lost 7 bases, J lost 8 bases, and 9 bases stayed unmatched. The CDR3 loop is CASDRLAGGEDEQFF. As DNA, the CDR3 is TGTGCCAGCGACCGACTAGCGGGAGGAGAGGATGAGCAGTTCTTC.

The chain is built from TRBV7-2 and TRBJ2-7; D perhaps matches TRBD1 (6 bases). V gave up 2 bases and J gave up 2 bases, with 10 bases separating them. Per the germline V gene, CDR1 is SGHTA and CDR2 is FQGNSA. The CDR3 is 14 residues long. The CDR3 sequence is CASSLTGFAYEQYF. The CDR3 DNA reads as TGTGCCAGCAGCTTAACAGGGTTCGCCTACGAGCAGTACTTC.

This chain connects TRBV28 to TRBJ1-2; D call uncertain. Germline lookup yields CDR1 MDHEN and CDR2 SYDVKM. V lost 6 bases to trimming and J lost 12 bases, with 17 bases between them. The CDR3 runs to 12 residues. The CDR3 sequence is CASSPPAGRNTF. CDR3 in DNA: TGTGCCAGCAGCCCCCCCGCCGGGCGAAACACCTTC.

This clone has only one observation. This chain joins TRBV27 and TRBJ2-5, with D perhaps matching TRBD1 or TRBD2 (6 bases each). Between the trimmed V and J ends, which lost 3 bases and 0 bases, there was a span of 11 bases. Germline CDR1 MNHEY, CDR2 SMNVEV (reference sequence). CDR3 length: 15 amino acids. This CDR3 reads CASSFIRGDQETQYF. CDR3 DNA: TGTGCCAGCAGTTTCATAAGGGGGGACCAAGAGACCCAGTACTTC.